A single sample gave rise to the 3 T cell receptor beta chains below, sequenced in a study of shared clonotypes between healthy human individuals. Sequencing used immunoSEQ multiplex PCR; TCRdb keeps in-frame clones, though not all of them. The repertoire holds 2 million to 3 million clones, approximately 93% seen once, with approximately 0.37% in the top ten. The sample comprised naive CD4+ T cells from PBMCs. Subset defined: CD45RA+ positively selected. These receptors were obtained from a man between 18 and 35 years old in good health. Some clones in this sample may be carry-over from other donors' samples.

CDR3 bases: TGTGCCAGCAGGTCAGGGGGAGGGGACATTCAGTACTTC. This codes for CASRSGGGDIQYF. This rearrangement joins TRBV28 to TRBJ2-4; D is possibly TRBD1 or TRBD2 (7 bases each). Per the germline V gene, CDR1 is MDHEN and CDR2 is SYDVKM. V lost 6 bases, J lost 8 bases, and 14 bases lay in between. This CDR3 has 13 amino acids.

This clone was detected once. The rearrangement uses TRBV30 and TRBJ1-5, with unresolved D. V was cut by 0 bases and J by 0 bases, with 24 bases left in between. Germline CDR1 and CDR2: GTSNPN and SVGIG (reference sequence). The CDR3 loop spans 20 amino acids. The CDR3 reads CAWSVSPLLAGPYSNQPQHF. The CDR3 nucleotides read TGTGCCTGGAGTGTATCCCCACTGTTGGCCGGGCCTTATAGCAATCAGCCCCAGCATTTT.

The chain has TRBV29-1 and TRBJ2-1, with 7 bases lining up with TRBD2. The CDR3 is 15 residues long. Germline loops: CDR1 SQVTM, CDR2 ANQGSEA. The V and J ends lost 0 bases and 5 bases, in that order; junction bases with no gene match: 7. The DNA of the CDR3 is TGCAGCGTTGAAGATCGGAGCGGGATCGACAATGAGCAGTTCTTC. Protein product: CSVEDRSGIDNEQFF.